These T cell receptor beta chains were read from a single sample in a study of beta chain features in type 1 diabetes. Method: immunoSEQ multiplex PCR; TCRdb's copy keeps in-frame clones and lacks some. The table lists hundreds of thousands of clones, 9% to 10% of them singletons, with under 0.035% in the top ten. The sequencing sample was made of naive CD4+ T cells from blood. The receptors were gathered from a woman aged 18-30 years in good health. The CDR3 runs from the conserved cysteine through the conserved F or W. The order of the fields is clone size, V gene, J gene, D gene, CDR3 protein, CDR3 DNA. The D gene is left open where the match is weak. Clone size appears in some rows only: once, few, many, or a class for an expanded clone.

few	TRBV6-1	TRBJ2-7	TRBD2	CAGRPSGTLEQYF	TGTGCCGGGAGGCCTAGCGGGACCCTCGAGCAGTACTTC
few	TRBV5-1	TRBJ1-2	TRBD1	CASSPGTVNYGYTF	TGCGCCAGCAGCCCCGGGACAGTTAACTATGGCTACACCTTC
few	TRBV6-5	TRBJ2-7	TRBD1	CASSYIGTGGYEQYF	TGTGCCAGCAGTTACATAGGGACAGGGGGCTACGAGCAGTACTTC
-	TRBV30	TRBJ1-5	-	CAWSPSGGQPQHF	TGTGCCTGGAGTCCCTCCGGGGGACAGCCCCAGCATTTT
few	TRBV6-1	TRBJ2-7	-	CASGQTYEQYF	TGTGCCAGCGGTCAGACCTACGAGCAGTACTTC
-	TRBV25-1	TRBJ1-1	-	CASSPRTKGEGNTEAFF	TGTGCCAGCAGTCCCCGGACGAAGGGGGAGGGGAACACTGAAGCTTTCTTT
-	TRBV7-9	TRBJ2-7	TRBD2	CASSTSERGAVEQYF	TGTGCCAGCAGCACTAGTGAGCGGGGGGCGGTCGAGCAGTACTTC
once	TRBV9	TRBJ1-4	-	CASSVVGGRGEKLFF	TGTGCCAGCAGCGTAGTCGGAGGGAGAGGTGAAAAACTGTTTTTT
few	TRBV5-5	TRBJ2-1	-	CASSPASPGSTNEQFF	TGTGCCAGCAGCCCTGCGTCGCCAGGCTCCACCAATGAGCAGTTCTTC
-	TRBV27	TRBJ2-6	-	CASSLRSGANVLTF	TGTGCCAGCAGTTTGAGGTCGGGGGCCAACGTCCTGACTTTC
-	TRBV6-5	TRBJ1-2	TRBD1	CASTDRGYGYTF	TGTGCCAGCACTGACAGGGGATATGGCTACACCTTC
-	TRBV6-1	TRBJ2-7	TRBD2	CASRADRDYIPRQYF	TGTGCCAGCAGGGCAGACCGGGACTACATACCGCGACAGTACTTC
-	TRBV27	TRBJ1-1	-	CASKRDNKAEAFF	TGTGCCAGCAAGCGGGATAATAAAGCTGAAGCTTTCTTT
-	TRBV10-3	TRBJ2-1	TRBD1	CAISDRTGAANEQFF	TGTGCCATCAGTGATAGGACAGGGGCGGCCAATGAGCAGTTCTTC
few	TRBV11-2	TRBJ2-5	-	CASSRGNRAVGETQYF	TGTGCCAGCAGCCGAGGGAACAGAGCCGTGGGGGAGACCCAGTACTTC
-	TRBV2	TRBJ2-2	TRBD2	CASLLAENTGELFF	TGTGCCAGCTTACTAGCGGAAAACACCGGGGAGCTGTTTTTT
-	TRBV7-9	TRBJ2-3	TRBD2	CASSLQRGVTDTQYF	TGTGCCAGCAGCTTACAGCGGGGTGTCACAGATACGCAGTATTTT
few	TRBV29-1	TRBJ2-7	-	CSVVQNYEQYF	TGCAGCGTTGTTCAGAACTACGAGCAGTACTTC
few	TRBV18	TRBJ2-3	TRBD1	CASSTRQGSTDTQYF	TGTGCCAGCTCAACACGACAGGGGAGCACAGATACGCAGTATTTT
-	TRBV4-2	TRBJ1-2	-	CASSQGLRAGESNGYTF	TGTGCCAGCAGCCAAGGTCTTCGGGCAGGGGAATCGAATGGCTACACCTTC
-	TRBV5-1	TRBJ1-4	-	CASSHSGVGEKLFF	TGCGCCAGCAGCCACTCAGGGGTTGGTGAAAAACTGTTTTTT
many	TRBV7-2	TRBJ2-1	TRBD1	CASSPGYRGEWYNEQFF	TGTGCCAGCAGCCCCGGTTACAGGGGTGAGTGGTACAATGAGCAGTTCTTC
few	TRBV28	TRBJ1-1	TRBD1	CASRAGGTEAFF	TGTGCCAGCAGGGCAGGGGGCACTGAAGCTTTCTTT
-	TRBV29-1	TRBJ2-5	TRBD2	CSARPTSGSQETQYF	TGCAGCGCCCGCCCGACTAGCGGGAGCCAAGAGACCCAGTACTTC
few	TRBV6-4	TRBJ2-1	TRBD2	CASSEGQRGTYNEQFF	TGTGCCAGCAGTGAAGGGCAGCGGGGAACCTACAATGAGCAGTTCTTC
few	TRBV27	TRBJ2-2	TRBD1	CASSGTANTGELFF	TGTGCCAGCAGCGGGACAGCGAACACCGGGGAGCTGTTTTTT
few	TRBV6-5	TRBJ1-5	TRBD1	CASSKDREGGQPQHF	TGTGCCAGCAGTAAGGACAGGGAGGGAGGTCAGCCCCAGCATTTT
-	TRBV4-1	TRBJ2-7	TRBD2	CASSQATIGTAGVYEQYF	TGCGCCAGCAGCCAAGCCACCATCGGCACAGCGGGGGTCTACGAGCAGTACTTC
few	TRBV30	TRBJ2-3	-	CAWRTGGDTQYF	TGTGCCTGGAGGACAGGTGGGGATACGCAGTATTTT
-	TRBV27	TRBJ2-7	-	CASSLYRLDSYEQYF	TGTGCCAGCAGTTTATACAGGTTGGACTCCTACGAGCAGTACTTC
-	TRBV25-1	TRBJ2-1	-	CASSVGVEYNEQFF	TGTGCCAGCAGTGTAGGGGTAGAGTACAATGAGCAGTTCTTC
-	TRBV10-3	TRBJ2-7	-	CAISESGTGIAEQYF	TGTGCCATCAGTGAGTCTGGAACAGGGATCGCCGAGCAGTACTTC
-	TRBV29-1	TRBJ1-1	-	CSVQQAQNTEAFF	TGCAGCGTCCAACAGGCTCAGAACACTGAAGCTTTCTTT
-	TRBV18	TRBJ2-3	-	CASSPEITGTDTQYF	TGTGCCAGCTCACCTGAGATAACGGGCACAGATACGCAGTATTTT
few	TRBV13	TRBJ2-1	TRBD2	CASSFLTSGKDNEQFF	TGTGCCAGCAGCTTTCTGACTAGCGGGAAGGACAATGAGCAGTTCTTC
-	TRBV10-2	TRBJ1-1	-	CASSDVQGMNTEAFF	TGCGCCAGCAGTGACGTTCAGGGGATGAACACTGAAGCTTTCTTT
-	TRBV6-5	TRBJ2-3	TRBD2	CASSSLSGSGTDTQYF	TGTGCCAGCAGTTCCCTTAGCGGGAGCGGCACAGATACGCAGTATTTT
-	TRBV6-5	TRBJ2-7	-	CASWRRGYYEQYF	TGTGCCAGCTGGCGCCGGGGATACTACGAGCAGTACTTC
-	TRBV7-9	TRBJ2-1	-	CASSLGQGAGGSGNEQFF	TGTGCCAGCAGCCTCGGACAGGGAGCGGGAGGCTCGGGGAATGAGCAGTTCTTC
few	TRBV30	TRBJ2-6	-	CAWRITGNRGANVLTF	TGTGCCTGGAGGATTACAGGGAACCGAGGGGCCAACGTCCTGACTTTC
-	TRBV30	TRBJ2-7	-	CAWKSWQGSYEQYF	TGTGCCTGGAAATCTTGGCAGGGCTCCTACGAGCAGTACTTC
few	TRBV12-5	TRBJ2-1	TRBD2	CASERSGGANEQFF	TGTGCTAGTGAAAGAAGCGGGGGGGCCAATGAGCAGTTCTTC
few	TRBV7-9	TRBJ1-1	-	CASSGYDRFTEAFF	TGTGCCAGCAGCGGATACGACAGATTCACTGAAGCTTTCTTT
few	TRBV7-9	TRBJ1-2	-	CASSSPARRGYTF	TGTGCCAGCAGCTCCCCAGCCAGGCGTGGCTACACCTTC
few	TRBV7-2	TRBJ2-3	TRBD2	CASSPIGLAGTYTQYF	TGTGCCAGCAGCCCCATAGGACTAGCGGGAACCTATACGCAGTATTTT
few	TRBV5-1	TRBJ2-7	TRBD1	CASSSTGSSYEQYF	TGCGCCAGCAGTTCGACAGGGAGCTCCTACGAGCAGTACTTC
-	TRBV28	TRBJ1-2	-	CASRDSFRQDGYTF	TGTGCCAGCAGGGATTCTTTTAGGCAGGATGGCTACACCTTC
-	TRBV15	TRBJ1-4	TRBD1	CATSSRDRDEKLFF	TGTGCCACCAGCAGCCGGGACAGGGATGAAAAACTGTTTTTT
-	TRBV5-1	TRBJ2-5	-	CASSPTPQETQYF	TGCGCCAGCAGCCCGACTCCTCAAGAGACCCAGTACTTC
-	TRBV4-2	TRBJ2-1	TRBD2	CASSQDLSLSSGGHAFF	TGTGCCAGCAGCCAAGATCTCAGTCTTTCTAGCGGGGGGCATGCCTTCTTC
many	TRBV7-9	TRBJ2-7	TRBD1	CASSRTGGSEQYF	TGTGCCAGCTCCCGGACAGGGGGCTCCGAGCAGTACTTC
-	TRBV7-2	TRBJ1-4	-	CASSLGPRVEKLFF	TGTGCCAGCAGCTTAGGCCCCCGGGTTGAAAAACTGTTTTTT
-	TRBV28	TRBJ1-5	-	CASGEGVAGNQPQHF	TGTGCCAGTGGCGAGGGGGTAGCCGGCAATCAGCCCCAGCATTTT
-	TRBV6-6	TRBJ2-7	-	CASKEGITYEQYF	TGTGCCAGCAAGGAGGGGATAACCTACGAGCAGTACTTC
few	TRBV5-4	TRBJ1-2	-	CASSLAFDSYGYTF	TGTGCCAGCAGCTTGGCCTTCGACAGCTATGGCTACACCTTC
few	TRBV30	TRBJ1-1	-	CAWRFRVAEAFF	TGTGCCTGGAGGTTCAGGGTTGCTGAAGCTTTCTTT
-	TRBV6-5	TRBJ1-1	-	CASSYGPGAFF	TGTGCCAGCAGTTATGGTCCGGGAGCTTTCTTT
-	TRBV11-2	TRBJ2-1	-	CASSDSAEQFF	TGTGCCAGCAGTGATAGCGCTGAGCAGTTCTTC
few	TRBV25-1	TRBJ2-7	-	CASSPQATYEQYF	TGTGCCAGCAGTCCACAGGCGACCTACGAGCAGTACTTC
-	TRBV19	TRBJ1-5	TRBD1	CASSHRGPKVAQHF	TGTGCCAGTAGCCACAGGGGTCCCAAGGTGGCCCAGCATTTT